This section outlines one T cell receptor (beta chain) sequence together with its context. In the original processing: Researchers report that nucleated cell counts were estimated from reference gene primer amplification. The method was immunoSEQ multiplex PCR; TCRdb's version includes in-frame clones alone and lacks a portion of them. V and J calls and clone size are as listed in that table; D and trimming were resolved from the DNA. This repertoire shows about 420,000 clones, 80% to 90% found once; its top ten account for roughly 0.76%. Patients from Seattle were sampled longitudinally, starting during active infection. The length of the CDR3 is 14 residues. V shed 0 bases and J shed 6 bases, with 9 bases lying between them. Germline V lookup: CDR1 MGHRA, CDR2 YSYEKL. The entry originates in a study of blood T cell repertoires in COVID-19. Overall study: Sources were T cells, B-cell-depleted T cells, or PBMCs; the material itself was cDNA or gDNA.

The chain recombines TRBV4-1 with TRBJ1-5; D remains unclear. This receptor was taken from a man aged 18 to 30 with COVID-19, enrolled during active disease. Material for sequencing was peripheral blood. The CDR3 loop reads CASSQELRLQPQHF. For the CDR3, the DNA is TGCGCCAGCAGCCAAGAGTTGAGACTTCAGCCCCAGCATTTT.